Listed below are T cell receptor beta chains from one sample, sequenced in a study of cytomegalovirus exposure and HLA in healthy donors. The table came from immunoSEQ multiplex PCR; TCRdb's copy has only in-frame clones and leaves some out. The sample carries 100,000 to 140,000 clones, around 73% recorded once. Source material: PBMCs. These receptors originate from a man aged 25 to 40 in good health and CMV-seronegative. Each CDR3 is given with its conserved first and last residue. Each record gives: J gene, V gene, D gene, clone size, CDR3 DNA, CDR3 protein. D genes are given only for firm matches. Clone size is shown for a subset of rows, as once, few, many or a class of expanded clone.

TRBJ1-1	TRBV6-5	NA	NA	TGTGCCAGCAGCTTACTCAGAGACAGTGGAACTGAAGCTTTCTTT	CASSLLRDSGTEAFF
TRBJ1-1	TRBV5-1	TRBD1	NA	TGCGCCAGCAGCTCTCGGGCAGGGGGGAACACTGAAGCTTTCTTT	CASSSRAGGNTEAFF
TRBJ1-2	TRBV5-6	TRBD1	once	TGTGCCAGCAGCGTCGTTGTTCAGGGGGCAAGTAACTATGGCTACACCTTC	CASSVVVQGASNYGYTF
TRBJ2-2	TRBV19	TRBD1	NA	TGTGCCAGTACCAGGACAGGGGGCGCGTTTACCGGGGAGCTGTTTTTT	CASTRTGGAFTGELFF
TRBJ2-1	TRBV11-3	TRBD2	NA	TGTGCCAGCAGCTTAGCGGGGACTAGCGGGAGCTCCTACAATGAGCAGTTCTTC	CASSLAGTSGSSYNEQFF
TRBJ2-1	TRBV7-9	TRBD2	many	TGTGCCAGCAGCTTACGGCGGGGGGGCCGGAATGAGCAGTTCTTC	CASSLRRGGRNEQFF
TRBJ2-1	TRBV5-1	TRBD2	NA	TGCGCCAGCAGCCCTGGACTAGCCTACAATGAGCAGTTCTTC	CASSPGLAYNEQFF
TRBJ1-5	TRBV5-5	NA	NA	TGTGCCAGCAGCTTGTTTGCGGGGGACAGCAATCAGCCCCAGCATTTT	CASSLFAGDSNQPQHF
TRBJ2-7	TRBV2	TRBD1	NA	TGTGCCAGCAGTGACCAACGGGGTGGCAGGGGGTACGAGCAGTACTTC	CASSDQRGGRGYEQYF
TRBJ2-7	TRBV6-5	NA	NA	TGTGCCAGCAGGGCGCAGACTGTCCCCTCCTACGAGCAGTACTTC	CASRAQTVPSYEQYF
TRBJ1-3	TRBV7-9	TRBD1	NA	TGTGCCAGCAGCCTCGGACAGGGGGAAGGAGACACCATATATTTT	CASSLGQGEGDTIYF
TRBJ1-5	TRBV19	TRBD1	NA	TGTGCCAGTAGACCCGTTGACAGGGGAAGCAATCAGCCCCAGCATTTT	CASRPVDRGSNQPQHF
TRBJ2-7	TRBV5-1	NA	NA	TGCGCCAGCAGCTTGGCAGGGAGGAGCGAGCAGTACTTC	CASSLAGRSEQYF
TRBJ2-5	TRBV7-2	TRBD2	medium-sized	TGTGCCAGCAGCACCTCGGGCGGGGGACTAGAGACCCAGTACTTC	CASSTSGGGLETQYF